The T cell receptor beta chain described here comes from a study of control samples from healthy donors and cancer patients. Some clones are missing from TCRdb's copy, which holds only in-frame ones; the method was immunoSEQ multiplex PCR. The table gives fewer than 200,000 clones; the top ten clones make up around 2% of it. Trimming stripped 7 bases from V and 3 bases from J, with 13 bases between. The germline V gene has CDR1 SGHNT and CDR2 YENEEA. The CDR3 loop spans 13 amino acids. The chain uses TRBV11-3 and TRBJ2-7; D gene uncertain. The origin of this receptor is a woman aged 30 to 39 in good health. Sequencing was performed on blood. CDR3 sequence (DNA): TGTGCCAGCAACACGACGTCACTCTACGAGCAGTACTTC. This codes for CASNTTSLYEQYF.